These T cell receptor beta chains were read from a single sample in a study of shared clonotypes between healthy human individuals. Measured with immunoSEQ multiplex PCR; TCRdb has only the in-frame clones, and not every one. The sample yields about 2.3 million clones, 93% seen once. Sequencing used naive CD4+ T cells from PBMCs. These receptors were taken from a man aged 18 to 30 in good health. Some clones in this sample may be carry-over from other donors' samples. Both conserved end residues are part of each CDR3. D genes are given only for firm matches. Expanded clones get a size class; other rows say once, few or many, or leave the size out.

j_call | v_call | d_call | clone_size | cdr3_aa | cdr3_nt
TRBJ1-4 | TRBV18 | . | . | CASSQTAQGVTNEKLFF | TGTGCCAGCTCACAAACGGCACAGGGTGTCACTAATGAAAAACTGTTTTTT
TRBJ1-1 | TRBV13 | . | . | CASRPGAPEAFF | TGTGCCAGCAGGCCCGGGGCCCCTGAAGCTTTCTTT
TRBJ2-7 | TRBV29-1 | TRBD2 | . | CSVRTSGSSYEQYF | TGCAGCGTCAGAACTAGCGGGAGCTCCTACGAGCAGTACTTC
TRBJ1-1 | TRBV5-1 | TRBD1 | . | CASSLIPGQGVNTEAFF | TGCGCCAGCAGCCTAATTCCTGGACAGGGCGTGAACACTGAAGCTTTCTTT
TRBJ2-3 | TRBV5-6 | . | . | CASSGMWGTDTQYF | TGTGCCAGCAGTGGGATGTGGGGCACAGATACGCAGTATTTT
TRBJ2-7 | TRBV2 | . | . | CASRARLLRYEQYF | TGTGCCAGCAGAGCCCGACTTTTACGCTACGAGCAGTACTTC
TRBJ2-1 | TRBV7-3 | . | . | CASSRLPLGLRSDEQFF | TGTGCCAGCAGCCGATTGCCCTTGGGGCTACGAAGCGATGAGCAGTTCTTC
TRBJ1-6 | TRBV2 | TRBD1 | . | CASRGTAKNSPLHF | TGTGCCAGCAGGGGGACAGCAAAGAATTCACCCCTCCACTTT
TRBJ2-1 | TRBV28 | TRBD2 | once | CASSSLLAGAFNEQFF | TGTGCCAGCAGTTCTCTACTAGCGGGAGCTTTCAATGAGCAGTTCTTC
TRBJ2-5 | TRBV5-1 | . | . | CASSTRQLRGGAAQYF | TGCGCCAGCAGCACCAGACAGTTACGTGGGGGGGCGGCCCAGTACTTC
TRBJ2-3 | TRBV18 | . | . | CASSPQREDTQYF | TGTGCCAGCTCACCTCAGAGGGAAGATACGCAGTATTTT
TRBJ1-2 | TRBV25-1 | TRBD1 | . | CASSSPGRQGNYGYTF | TGTGCCAGCAGTTCACCAGGGCGACAGGGTAACTATGGCTACACCTTC